This T cell receptor beta chain was retrieved from a study of T-cell memory formation after mild COVID-19. Study-level points and caveats: Nothing confirmed that second-wave clones peaking on day 37 were specific for SARS-CoV-2. Contracting CD8+ clones were enriched in EMRA, CD4+ mainly in CM and EM.

The V gene's germline CDR1 is SGHTA and CDR2 FQGTGA. V was shortened by 5 bases and J by 2 bases, with 16 bases between the two germline ends. The CDR3 runs 15 residues. TCRdb processed the 5' RACE reads anew with MiXCR; each CDR3 protein has one entry. Here the sample spans about 150,000 distinct CDR3 sequences, around 13% being singletons. With regard to this clonotype: Its target is unknown.

The chain couples TRBV7-3 to TRBJ2-7; unclear D gene. The sequenced sample consisted of PBMCs or a T cell subset sorted from them (not recorded which). This sequence originates from an adult woman who had mild COVID-19 (a few samples of this study predate the infection). Cell type and time point are not known. CDR3 loop: CASSPQPGLAYEQYF. CDR3 in DNA: TGTGCCAGCAGCCCCCAGCCGGGTCTAGCCTACGAGCAGTACTTC.